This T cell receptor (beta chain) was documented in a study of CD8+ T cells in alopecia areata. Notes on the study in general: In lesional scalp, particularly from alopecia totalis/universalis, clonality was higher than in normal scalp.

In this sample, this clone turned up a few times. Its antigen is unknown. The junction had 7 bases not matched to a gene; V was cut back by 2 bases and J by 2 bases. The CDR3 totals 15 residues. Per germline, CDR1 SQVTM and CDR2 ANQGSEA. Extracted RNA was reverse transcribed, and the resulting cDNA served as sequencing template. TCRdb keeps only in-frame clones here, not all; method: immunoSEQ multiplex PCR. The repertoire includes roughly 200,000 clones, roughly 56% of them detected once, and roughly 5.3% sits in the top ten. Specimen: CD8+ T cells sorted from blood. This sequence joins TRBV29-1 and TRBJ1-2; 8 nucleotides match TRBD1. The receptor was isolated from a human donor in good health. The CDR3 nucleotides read TGCAGCGTTGAAACCTTAAACAGGGGGAACTATGGCTACACCTTC. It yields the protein CSVETLNRGNYGYTF.